This T cell receptor beta chain was sequenced during a study of cytomegalovirus exposure and HLA in healthy donors. The wider study: From HLA-typed donors, an early data release held some 91 million unique TCRs. Study results and caveats: Some V segments, TRBV6-2 and TRBV6-3 among them, were indistinguishable and were therefore excluded.

Germline loops: CDR1 SGHRS, CDR2 YFSETQ. Trimming took 3 bases from V and 8 from J, leaving 15 bases between them. The CDR3 spans 14 residues. A note on this clone: As yet, its antigen is unknown.

Both 60 Vbeta primers and 13 Jbeta primers went into the PCR. Sequencing used immunoSEQ multiplex PCR; TCRdb keeps in-frame clones, though not all of them. The listing contains over 100,000 clones. The origin of this receptor is a man aged 25-40 years in good health and CMV-seronegative. Sequencing was done on a sample of PBMCs. The V call is TRBV5-1, the J call TRBJ2-1; possible D gene TRBD1, 6 bases. CDR3 in DNA: TGCGCCAGCAGCTACCAACAGGGTAGGGATGAGCAGTTCTTC. Encoded protein: CASSYQQGRDEQFF.